This passage covers 23 T cell receptor beta chains from one sample sequenced in a study of blood T cells in healthy people across ages. Primed by a sample-barcoded 5' primer and a J-beta primer mix, a second PCR proceeded for 7 to 11 cycles. MiXCR was run by TCRdb on the 5' RACE reads, yielding one entry per CDR3 protein. This table holds approximately 800,000 distinct CDR3 sequences, roughly 25% found once. The sample was also reused in another study, on T cells of mothers and their children.

The sample consisted of blood. The receptor set was obtained from a boy under 18 in good health.

The V and J genes are TRBV10-3 and TRBJ1-1; 12 bases match TRBD1. V was pared by 2 bases and J by 11 bases, with 6 bases of the junction left unmatched. Germline V CDR1 and CDR2: ENHRY, SYGVKD. The CDR3 is made up of 14 amino acids. The CDR3 protein is CAISEVLGTGGAFF. The CDR3 nucleotides are TGTGCCATCAGTGAGGTCCTCGGGACAGGGGGCGCTTTCTTT.

This chain connects TRBV28 to TRBJ2-7, with D possibly TRBD2 on 6 matching bases. The length of the CDR3 is 15 residues. Germline V gene sequence: CDR1 MDHEN, CDR2 SYDVKM. The germline V and J ends were trimmed by 4 bases and 4 bases, with 17 bases remaining between them. DNA for the CDR3: TGTGCCAGCAGTTCCGGTACTCGGGGGAATTACGAGCAGTACTTC. Translated: CASSSGTRGNYEQYF.

The chain carries TRBV4-3 and TRBJ2-7; D not certain. V lost 0 bases and J 12 bases, leaving 12 bases between the germline ends. This CDR3 is 12 amino acids long. Per the germline V gene, CDR1 is LGHNA and CDR2 is YSLEER. CDR3 nucleotides: TGCGCCAGCAGCCAAGATCGAATGACGCGGTACTTC. This translates into CASSQDRMTRYF.

The chain employs TRBV7-2 and TRBJ2-5, with D perhaps TRBD1 (5 bases). The germline gives CDR1 SGHTA, CDR2 FQGNSA. V was trimmed by 5 bases and J by 4 bases, leaving 17 bases between them. This CDR3 contains 15 residues. DNA of the CDR3: TGTGCCAGCAGCCCCGTGGCGATAAGGGGAGAGACCCAGTACTTC. It encodes CASSPVAIRGETQYF.

The chain joins TRBV10-3 to TRBJ1-2; 9 bases are a match to TRBD1. J lost 4 bases, V lost 6 bases, and 6 bases had no gene match. Per the germline V gene, CDR1 is ENHRY and CDR2 is SYGVKD. This CDR3 comprises 14 residues. This chain's CDR3 is CAISGDRGVYGYTF. The CDR3 DNA reads TGTGCCATCAGCGGAGACAGGGGGGTCTATGGCTACACCTTC.

The V gene is TRBV29-1, the J gene TRBJ2-7, with 10 bases lining up with TRBD1. Looked up from germline, CDR1 is SQVTM and CDR2 is ANQGSEA. There are 13 residues in the CDR3. CDR3 nucleotide sequence: TGCAGTGTTAGGGGACAGGGGCTGGTCGAGCAGTACTTC. Translated: CSVRGQGLVEQYF.

CDR3 nucleotides: TGCGCCAGCAGCCACCTGACAGGGACCCAGCCCCAGCATTTT. This sequence encodes CASSHLTGTQPQHF. This chain uses TRBV4-1 with TRBJ1-5; 7 positions match TRBD1. CDR3 length equals 14 residues. Germline values: CDR1 MGHRA, CDR2 YSYEKL. J was trimmed by 7 bases and V by 3 bases; bases with no gene match: 6.

This clonotype has more than one count but fewer than ten. The J gene is TRBJ2-5, the V gene TRBV2; D is possibly TRBD2 (6 bases). Germline loops: CDR1 SNHLY, CDR2 FYNNEI. This CDR3 is built from 15 residues. V lost 4 bases and J lost 2, with 14 bases in between. CDR3 loop: CASSGLGGDQETQYF. CDR3 nucleotides: TGTGCCAGCAGTGGGCTAGGAGGGGATCAAGAGACCCAGTACTTC.

This clonotype was counted a few times. The rearrangement uses TRBV15 and TRBJ2-1; tentatively, D is TRBD2 (6 bases). This CDR3 comprises 13 residues. Per the germline V gene, CDR1 is LNHNV and CDR2 is YYDKDF (reference sequence). The germline V and J ends were trimmed by 5 bases and 7 bases, with 12 bases remaining between them. The CDR3 region has the DNA TGTGCCACCAGCCGCCCGGCGGGGAATGAGCAGTTCTTC. Residues: CATSRPAGNEQFF.

The CDR3 DNA reads as TGTGCCAGCAGCGTATCCCAGGGATATTTCAATGAGCAGTTCTTC. Its protein product is CASSVSQGYFNEQFF. V and J are TRBV9 and TRBJ2-5; D possibly corresponds to TRBD1 (5 bases). The J call is uncertain, as TRBJ2-1 better fits the DNA end. This CDR3 contains 15 residues. CDR1 is SGDLS, CDR2 YYNGEE, per germline.

This clonotype occurred a few times. J is TRBJ2-3 and V is TRBV6-5; TRBD2 matches at 9 bases. Germline V gene sequence: CDR1 MNHEY, CDR2 SVGAGI. This CDR3 is 18 amino acids long. After removal of 0 bases from V and 9 bases from J, the junction contained 16 bases not matched to a gene. CDR3 region: CASSYSASAGGPKSTQYF. Here the CDR3 DNA reads TGTGCCAGCAGTTACTCCGCTTCGGCGGGAGGGCCGAAATCAACGCAGTATTTT.

This clonotype occurred a few times. The rearrangement uses TRBV7-2 and TRBJ2-1; 8 nucleotides line up with TRBD2. The J call is uncertain, as TRBJ2-7 better fits the DNA end. The V gene's germline CDR1 is SGHTA and CDR2 FQGNSA. This CDR3 contains 14 residues. The CDR3 sequence is CASCPSGRVGEQYF. CDR3 DNA sequence: TGTGCCAGCTGCCCCAGCGGGAGAGTAGGCGAGCAGTACTTC.

The J gene is TRBJ2-5, the V gene TRBV10-3, with 10 bases aligning to TRBD1. The CDR3 sequence is 15 residues long. Germline trimming cut 6 bases from V and 1 base from J; bases unmatched to any gene: 5. Germline V lookup: CDR1 ENHRY, CDR2 SYGVKD. The CDR3 nucleotides are TGTGCCATCAGCCCCGGGACAGGGGCCCAAGAGACCCAGTACTTC. Translated: CAISPGTGAQETQYF.

This clonotype was detected only a few times. The chain couples TRBV27 to TRBJ1-2, with 7 bases fitting TRBD1. J lost 3 bases, V lost 6 bases, and 10 bases had no gene match. This CDR3 has 15 amino acids. Germline V gene sequence: CDR1 MNHEY, CDR2 SMNVEV (reference sequence). The chain's CDR3 is CASSSQDRMDYGYTF. CDR3 in DNA: TGTGCCAGCAGCAGCCAGGACAGGATGGACTATGGCTACACCTTC.

J is TRBJ2-5 and V is TRBV20-1, with D unclear. The end of the DNA is better explained by TRBJ2-1, so the J call may be wrong. The CDR3 sequence is 11 residues long. The germline V gene has CDR1 DFQATT and CDR2 SNEGSKA (reference sequence). The chain's CDR3 is CSARVVTEQFF. CDR3 in DNA: TGCAGTGCTAGAGTGGTCACTGAGCAGTTCTTC.

The rearrangement joins TRBV9 to TRBJ1-1, with D perhaps matching TRBD1 (6 bases). Germline V CDR1 and CDR2: SGDLS, YYNGEE. The CDR3 consists of 16 residues. V lost 0 bases to trimming and J lost 5 bases, with 17 bases between them. CDR3 nucleotides: TGTGCCAGCAGCGTAGGATTCCGGGGGGCTGGTACTGAAGCTTTCTTT. Protein: CASSVGFRGAGTEAFF.

A remark on this clonotype: The germline gene is not matched at one end of the junction; a read error may be the cause. This chain joins TRBV27 and TRBJ2-2; the D is unclear. Germline CDR1 MNHEY, CDR2 SMNVEV (reference sequence). The CDR3 is 14 residues long. This chain's CDR3 is CAISLSVYTGELFF. DNA for the CDR3: TGTGCCATCAGTTTATCGGTCTACACCGGGGAGCTGTTTTTT.

This clonotype has only a few counts. DNA of the CDR3: TGCAGTGCTAGAGTCCGGCGGGGGGTGAATGACTACAATGAGCAGTTCTTC. Residues: CSARVRRGVNDYNEQFF. The chain is built from TRBV20-1 and TRBJ2-1; 8 nucleotides align to TRBD2. The CDR3 consists of 17 residues. Germline V gene data show CDR1 as DFQATT and CDR2 as SNEGSKA (reference sequence). V was clipped by 1 base and J by 3 bases; unmatched bases: 11.

The chain recombines TRBV6-2 or TRBV6-3 with TRBJ1-2; TRBD1 aligns across 7 bases. The CDR3 has 13 residues. J was trimmed by 7 bases and V by 6 bases; bases with no gene match: 8. Germline V CDR1 and CDR2: MNHEY, SVGEGT. The chain's CDR3 is CASRPDRMAGYTF. The CDR3 nucleotides read TGTGCCAGCAGGCCGGACAGGATGGCTGGCTACACCTTC.

About this clonotype: The junction does not match germline at one end; this may be a read error. The V and J genes are TRBV2 and TRBJ2-1; no clear D. This CDR3 spans 12 amino acids. Per the germline V gene, CDR1 is SNHLY and CDR2 is FYNNEI. The CDR3, as DNA: TGTGCCAGCAGTGGGGCCTACGATGAGCAGTTCTTC. It encodes CASSGAYDEQFF.

This clonotype was seen many times. The chain is built from TRBV24-1 and TRBJ2-7; the D is unclear. CDR1 is KGHDR, CDR2 SFDVKD, per germline. V shed 2 bases and J shed 2 bases, with 9 bases lying between them. The CDR3 totals 14 residues. CDR3 region: CATSDSGPTYEQYF. The DNA for the CDR3 is TGTGCCACCAGTGATTCCGGGCCGACCTACGAGCAGTACTTC.

This clonotype was counted a single time. The chain links TRBV19 to TRBJ2-5, with unresolved D. V was pared by 6 bases and J by 2 bases, with 7 bases between. Germline CDR1 reads LNHDA; CDR2 reads SQIVND (reference sequence). The CDR3 contains 12 residues. CDR3 protein: CASSMPQETQYF. The CDR3 DNA sequence: TGTGCCAGTAGCATGCCGCAAGAGACCCAGTACTTC.

The table lists this clonotype with a few counts. The chain carries TRBV11-2 and TRBJ2-3; 9 nucleotides align to TRBD2. V gave up 4 bases and J gave up 2 bases; unmatched junction bases: 7. The CDR3 runs 16 residues. Germline CDR1 is SGHAT and CDR2 is FQNNGV. This CDR3 reads CASSSSSGKFTDTQYF. CDR3 DNA: TGTGCCAGCAGCTCCTCTAGCGGGAAGTTCACAGATACGCAGTATTTT.